These T cell receptor beta chains were read from a single sample in a study of beta chain features in type 1 diabetes. TCRdb keeps only in-frame clones here, not all; method: immunoSEQ multiplex PCR. This repertoire shows hundreds of thousands of clones, 15% to 18% found once; its top ten account for 0.09% to 0.095%. The source material was naive CD4+ T cells from blood. All receptors derive from a man aged 18 to 35 in good health. The CDR3 runs from the conserved cysteine through the conserved F or W. The D gene is left open where the match is weak. Only part of the rows carry a size: once, few, many, or a class if the clone is expanded.

v_gene	j_gene	abundance	d_gene	CDR3nt	CDR3aa
TRBV25-1	TRBJ2-7	-	-	TGTGCCAGCAGTCCAACAGGGCCGTCCTACGAGCAGTACTTC	CASSPTGPSYEQYF
TRBV5-4	TRBJ2-5	-	-	TGTGCCAGCAGCTTTGTGGGAGTAAAGACCCAGTACTTC	CASSFVGVKTQYF
TRBV28	TRBJ2-3	few	-	TGTGCCAGCAGTTTAAATATAGGGGCTAGCACAGATACGCAGTATTTT	CASSLNIGASTDTQYF
TRBV29-1	TRBJ1-5	few	TRBD1	TGCAGCGTTGCCCATGGACAGGGCATTAATCAGCCCCAGCATTTT	CSVAHGQGINQPQHF
TRBV18	TRBJ1-5	once	-	TGTGCCAGCTCACTGTCGGGAAATAGCAATCAGCCCCAGCATTTT	CASSLSGNSNQPQHF
TRBV29-1	TRBJ2-7	few	TRBD1	TGCAGCGTCCAAAATAACGGACAGGACAGCACCTACGAGCAGTACTTC	CSVQNNGQDSTYEQYF
TRBV7-3	TRBJ2-5	-	TRBD2	TGTGCCAGCAGCCCGAATCGGGGGGTTTCCCAAGAGACCCAGTACTTC	CASSPNRGVSQETQYF
TRBV25-1	TRBJ1-3	-	-	TGTGCCAGCAGTGAATTGAAGGGGCGAAACACCATATATTTT	CASSELKGRNTIYF
TRBV18	TRBJ2-1	few	TRBD2	TGTGCCAGCTCACCGATAGATAGCGGGGGGGCGATGGAGCAGTTCTTC	CASSPIDSGGAMEQFF
TRBV7-9	TRBJ1-1	few	-	TGTGCCAGCAGCTCCTCTCAGAACACTGAAGCTTTCTTT	CASSSSQNTEAFF
TRBV7-2	TRBJ2-4	few	TRBD2	TGTGCCAGCAGCTTGGTTACGGGAGGTGGCAAGATTCAGTACTTC	CASSLVTGGGKIQYF
TRBV7-2	TRBJ2-5	few	-	TGTGCCAGCAGCTTAGGGCAGAAAGAGACCCAGTACTTC	CASSLGQKETQYF
TRBV28	TRBJ2-1	-	-	TGTGCCAGCAGGCCGGACAGACCGGTAGGGCAGTTCTTC	CASRPDRPVGQFF
TRBV6-5	TRBJ1-1	-	-	TGTGCCAGCAGCGAAAGCATTTTTGGGAACACTGAAGCTTTCTTT	CASSESIFGNTEAFF
TRBV7-9	TRBJ2-1	many	-	TGTGCCAGCAGCGACAATGAGCAGTTCTTC	CASSDNEQFF
TRBV28	TRBJ1-5	-	TRBD1	TGTGCCAGCAGTCCGACGGCCGGGACAGGAAACAATCAGCCCCAGCATTTT	CASSPTAGTGNNQPQHF
TRBV7-8	TRBJ1-2	few	-	TGTGCCAGCAGCCAACCCCGAGAGTACTATGGCTACACCTTC	CASSQPREYYGYTF
TRBV5-1	TRBJ2-3	-	-	TGCGCCAGCAGCTTGGGAGGGATGCATACAGGGAATAGGGGTACGCAGTATTTT	CASSLGGMHTGNRGTQYF
TRBV27	TRBJ1-5	-	-	TGTGCCAGCAGTCTCGGACGGAAGAATCAGCCCCAGCATTTT	CASSLGRKNQPQHF
TRBV4-1	TRBJ1-5	-	-	TGCGCCAGCAGCCAAGGGGAAAATAGCAATCAGCCCCAGCATTTT	CASSQGENSNQPQHF
TRBV18	TRBJ1-1	few	-	TGTGCCAGCTCACCAAAAGCGGGAACTGAAGCTTTCTTT	CASSPKAGTEAFF
TRBV5-1	TRBJ1-6	few	-	TGCGCCAGCTCGACTCGGGGGGTTCATACAGGTTCACCCCTCCACTTT	CASSTRGVHTGSPLHF
TRBV25-1	TRBJ1-2	-	TRBD1	TGTGCCAGCTCAAAAGGGGGCTATCGCTACACCTTC	CASSKGGYRYTF
TRBV29-1	TRBJ1-4	-	-	TGCAGCGTTGGACTTACTAGTAATGAAAAACTGTTTTTT	CSVGLTSNEKLFF
TRBV30	TRBJ2-7	few	-	TGTGCCTGGAGTTTTGACGGACGGATAAGCTCCTACGAGCAGTACTTC	CAWSFDGRISSYEQYF
TRBV7-2	TRBJ1-6	few	-	TGTGCCAGCAGCTTTGCCCTAGCCCTTGGATCACCCCTCCACTTT	CASSFALALGSPLHF
TRBV7-9	TRBJ2-5	few	TRBD2	TGTGCCAGCACCCTTAGCGGGGGGAGTGGAGAGACCCAGTACTTC	CASTLSGGSGETQYF
TRBV27	TRBJ1-6	few	-	TGTGCCAGCAGCCCAGGGGCGTTGGGTAATTCACCCCTCCACTTT	CASSPGALGNSPLHF
TRBV4-3	TRBJ1-2	-	-	TGCGCCAGCAGCCAAGCCACAGGGAGCTATGGCTACACCTTC	CASSQATGSYGYTF
TRBV28	TRBJ2-5	few	-	TGTGCCAGCAGTTCCCGGGAGACCCAGTACTTC	CASSSRETQYF
TRBV19	TRBJ2-5	-	TRBD2	TGTGCCAGTAGGCGGGGGGCTACGAAAGAGACCCAGTACTTC	CASRRGATKETQYF
TRBV27	TRBJ2-7	few	-	TGTGCCAGCAGTGTACAGGGCGACGAGCAGTACTTC	CASSVQGDEQYF
TRBV7-2	TRBJ2-3	-	TRBD1	TGTGCCAGCAGCTTGGGACAGGCTCAAAGCACAGATACGCAGTATTTT	CASSLGQAQSTDTQYF
TRBV4-3	TRBJ2-7	-	-	TGCGCCAGCAGCGCAGGGGCGCACTCCTACGAGCAGTACTTC	CASSAGAHSYEQYF
TRBV2	TRBJ1-2	-	-	TGTGCCAGCAGAACCGGGACGGGGGAATTCTATGGCTACACCTTC	CASRTGTGEFYGYTF
TRBV6-1	TRBJ2-7	few	-	TGTGCCAGCAGTTCGACAATTTACGAGCAGTACTTC	CASSSTIYEQYF
TRBV9	TRBJ2-5	few	-	TGTGCCAGCAGCGTACAAGGGTCAACCCAGTACTTC	CASSVQGSTQYF
TRBV4-2	TRBJ2-3	few	-	TGTGCCAGCAGCCAAGATTCCAAAAGGGCGCCAGATACGCAGTATTTT	CASSQDSKRAPDTQYF
TRBV27	TRBJ2-7	-	TRBD2	TGTGCCAGCAAATTCCGACTAGCGGGAGTACACGAGCAGTACTTC	CASKFRLAGVHEQYF
TRBV6-5	TRBJ1-2	-	-	TGTGCCAGCAGTTACTTCGACAGGCCTTATGGCTACACCTTC	CASSYFDRPYGYTF
TRBV27	TRBJ2-7	-	TRBD2	TGTGCCAGCAGTCTAACTAGCGCATTAGCCTACGAGCAGTACTTC	CASSLTSALAYEQYF
TRBV10-3	TRBJ2-3	few	TRBD2	TGTGCCATCAGTGCGACTAGCGGGTTTAGCACAGATACGCAGTATTTT	CAISATSGFSTDTQYF